What follows is one T cell receptor beta chain and its context. Its antigen is currently not known. Base qualities are missing; no much larger clone stands one base away. This specimen belongs to a study of blood T cell repertoires in COVID-19 (TCRdb year 2020). Notes on the research overall: Samples covering the acute and convalescent phases of COVID-19 were provided by collaborators in the United States, Italy and Spain. The repertoires were released in a freely available public database meant as a resource for research on the immune response to SARS-CoV-2. The dataset comprised deeply sampled blood TCRbeta repertoires from subjects exposed to, actively infected with, or recovered from COVID-19. HLA class I and class II types, where available, came from metadata supplied by the sample provider rather than from assay-based typing. Sample metadata almost always included a de-identified subject ID, COVID-19 status, age in years and sex. The prospective study material was composed of cDNA or gDNA derived from T cells, B-cell-depleted T cells, or PBMCs. The samples were drawn from the first 160 participants of the ongoing ImmuneRACE study and from 1,200 or so subjects provided by 6 global collaborators.

TCRbeta CDR3 regions were amplified from genomic DNA by means of the immunoSEQ Assay, a bias-controlled multiplex PCR. The published analysis was carried out like this. Nucleated cell counts per sample were estimated from amplification of reference gene primers within the assay. Sequence reads were collapsed and filtered to measure the absolute abundance of every unique TCRbeta CDR3 rearrangement. For each sample, productive Simpson clonality was calculated by taking the square root of Simpson's diversity index across productive rearrangements. In TCRdb, the immuneACCESS table is reduced to in-frame sequences with V and J assigned. These tables do not hold every clone; where another copy was compared, an unresolved V gene accounts for under half, and the others remain unexplained. V, J and clone size are taken as reported in that table, and D and trimming were inferred from the DNA itself. The sample table shows approximately 68,000 clones, and more than 70% are seen once. The top ten clones comprise about 2.7% of the sample.

Here is what the overall study found, with its caveats: The amount of clinical and demographic metadata varied by source and participant and was provided uncurated.

The collaborating institutions used their own protocols to collect whole blood in K2EDTA tubes. For TCRbeta analysis, collaborator samples were shipped as frozen whole blood, as isolated PBMCs, or as DNA extracted from either sample type. Sequencing used peripheral blood. This sequence was found in a man between 65 and 85 years old with active or convalescent COVID-19.

This receptor carries the CDR3 CASSYTRTGGETQYF. The DNA sequence reads TGTGCCAGCAGTTACACGAGGACAGGCGGGGAGACCCAGTACTTC. The chain is assembled from TRBV6-5 and TRBJ2-5; 7 of the junction bases match TRBD1. The CDR3 spans 15 residues, from the cysteine through the phenylalanine. Only the CDR3 DNA is retained, 45 bases long and in frame from the first base. Reading the germline V gene gives CDR1 MNHEY and CDR2 SVGAGI. For this chain, trimming is 2 bases at the V end and 5 bases at the J end, and the number of junction bases without a gene match is 8.